This T cell receptor (beta chain) was sequenced during a study of cytomegalovirus exposure and HLA in healthy donors. To note about this clone: The antigen is undetermined.

PCR amplification relied on 60 Vbeta primers (plus 13 Jbeta primers). TCRdb keeps only in-frame clones here, not all; method: immunoSEQ multiplex PCR. Among approximately 190,000 clones listed, about 84% were seen once. The study, taken as a whole, reports: Roughly uniform depth of sequencing across donors was assumed in presence/absence analyses. For most TCR sequences rarity was the rule, although some public TCRs occurred in many donors.

The CDR3 contains 13 residues. Germline CDR1 GTSNPN, CDR2 SVGIG (reference sequence). Deletions cut 6 bases from V and 5 bases from J, with 13 bases between. This TCR was recovered from a woman aged 25 to 39 in good health and CMV-seropositive. This chain connects TRBV30 to TRBJ2-2; a weak D match, TRBD1 (6 bases). Material: PBMCs. CDR3 DNA: TGTGCCTGTCAAAAAAGGGGGACCGGGGAGCTGTTTTTT. Translating it yields CACQKRGTGELFF. Using reference TRBV30 and TRBJ2-2 for the parts outside the CDR3, the full variable domain is SQTIHQWPATLVQPVGSPLSLECTVEGTSNPNLYWYRQAAGRGLQLLFYSVGIGQISSEVPQNLSASRPQDRQFILSSKKLLLSDSGFYLCACQKRGTGELFFGEGSRLTVL.